This T cell receptor (beta chain) was retrieved from a study of T-cell reconstitution after alpha-beta-depleted transplantation in children. In this sample, this clonotype turned up many times. What it recognizes is unknown. Whole-study findings and limits: Recipient T cells and thymic progenitors that survived gave rise to the high TCRbeta diversity observed at day 60 in some patients. After one year, T-cell counts and TCRbeta diversity mostly came from new T cells. Several hundred expanded graft clones reportedly gave rise to the alpha-beta T cells present about two months after transplant.

Unique molecular identifiers were incorporated into the prepared TCRbeta library. One entry per CDR3 protein results from TCRdb running MiXCR on the PCR reads. The table shows about 200,000 distinct CDR3 sequences, with around 7% occurring only once. This CDR3 has 17 residues. The V gene's germline CDR1 is SGHAT and CDR2 FQNNGV. The V and J ends lost 1 base and 3 bases respectively, with 17 bases between them. The receptor comes from a boy aged 2 to 9 with acute lymphoblastic leukemia, due to receive a stem cell transplant. Sequencing was performed on PBMCs, taken before TCRalphabeta/CD19-depleted stem cell transplant. This rearrangement joins TRBV11-2 to TRBJ2-3, with unresolved D. CDR3 bases: TGTGCCAGCAGCTTAGTTCGGCAGCCGAAAAAGACAGATACGCAGTATTTT. It translates to CASSLVRQPKKTDTQYF.